The rows below give T cell receptor beta chains drawn from one sample of a study of blood T cell repertoires in COVID-19. TCRdb's table, derived via immunoSEQ multiplex PCR, lists solely in-frame clones and lacks some. The data show about 220,000 clones, roughly 84% seen once. Material: peripheral blood. These receptors were taken from an elderly woman with acute or convalescent COVID-19. The CDR3 runs from the conserved cysteine through the conserved F or W. Each record gives: D gene, V gene, J gene, clone size, CDR3 protein, CDR3 DNA. A D gene is named only where the DNA matches it firmly. A row's size may be missing; if present it is once, few, many or a size class.

>TRBD1|TRBV29-1|TRBJ1-2|.
CSVGRQGGRGYTF
TGCAGCGTAGGCCGACAGGGCGGAAGGGGCTACACCTTC
>.|TRBV11-3|TRBJ2-5|.
CASSLVAGTETQYF
TGTGCCAGCAGCTTAGTTGCGGGGACGGAGACCCAGTACTTC
>.|TRBV9|TRBJ1-2|few
CASSPNARVAYGYTF
TGTGCCAGCAGCCCTAACGCGAGGGTTGCCTATGGCTACACCTTC
>.|TRBV6-5|TRBJ1-1|.
CASSYSQNSIEAFF
TGTGCCAGCAGTTACTCCCAAAATAGTATTGAAGCTTTCTTT
>.|TRBV29-1|TRBJ1-1|.
CSVVGQANTEAFF
TGCAGCGTTGTTGGTCAGGCGAACACTGAAGCTTTCTTT
>.|TRBV30|TRBJ2-2|once
CAWSVLAGGTGELFF
TGTGCCTGGAGTGTATTGGCCGGAGGCACCGGGGAGCTGTTTTTT
>.|TRBV9|TRBJ2-2|few
CASSVDRPTTGELFF
TGTGCCAGCAGCGTAGACAGGCCAACAACCGGGGAGCTGTTTTTT
>TRBD1|TRBV5-3|TRBJ1-1|.
CARSLTGTVTIRHEAFF
TGTGCCAGAAGCCTTACCGGGACAGTGACGATTAGGCATGAAGCTTTCTTT
>TRBD1|TRBV4-3|TRBJ1-2|.
CASSQGAGGTKGYTF
TGCGCCAGCAGCCAAGGGGCAGGGGGTACGAAAGGCTACACCTTC
>.|TRBV6-5|TRBJ1-1|.
CASSLYGNTEAFF
TGTGCCAGCAGTCTGTACGGGAACACTGAAGCTTTCTTT
>TRBD2|TRBV6-1|TRBJ2-3|.
CASSELAVGTDTQYF
TGTGCCAGCAGTGAGCTAGCGGTTGGGACAGATACGCAGTATTTT
>.|TRBV4-3|TRBJ1-2|.
CASSQEKRVYGYTF
TGCGCCAGCAGCCAAGAAAAGAGGGTCTATGGCTACACCTTC
>.|TRBV5-6|TRBJ2-5|.
CASSDRTYRQETQYF
TGTGCCAGCAGCGACCGGACATATCGCCAAGAGACCCAGTACTTC
>TRBD2|TRBV12-5|TRBJ2-3|.
CASGLVRLAGVNSTDTQYF
TGTGCTAGTGGTTTGGTACGACTAGCGGGGGTTAATAGCACAGATACGCAGTATTTT
>.|TRBV7-2|TRBJ2-7|.
CASSLAGTIGNEQYF
TGTGCCAGCAGCTTAGCGGGGACAATCGGGAACGAGCAGTACTTC
>TRBD1|TRBV19|TRBJ2-1|.
CASSISGQGAWNEQFF
TGTGCCAGTAGTATATCAGGACAGGGGGCTTGGAATGAGCAGTTCTTC
>.|TRBV15|TRBJ2-1|once
CATSRVGWVGDNEQFF
TGTGCCACCAGCAGAGTGGGTTGGGTCGGGGACAATGAGCAGTTCTTC
>TRBD1|TRBV27|TRBJ1-5|.
CASSFRGRQPQHF
TGTGCCAGCAGTTTCAGGGGGCGTCAGCCCCAGCATTTT
>.|TRBV5-1|TRBJ1-1|.
CASSPPGNTEAFF
TGCGCCAGCAGCCCCCCCGGGAACACTGAAGCTTTCTTT
>.|TRBV7-9|TRBJ1-2|few
CASSNQGKGYGYTF
TGTGCCAGCAGCAACCAGGGGAAGGGGTATGGCTACACCTTC
>TRBD2|TRBV7-3|TRBJ2-2|once
CASSTSSGEYGELFF
TGTGCCAGCAGCACCTCTAGCGGGGAGTACGGGGAGCTGTTTTTT
>.|TRBV10-3|TRBJ2-2|few
CAILKGLHTGELFF
TGTGCCATCCTAAAGGGACTTCACACCGGGGAGCTGTTTTTT
>TRBD1|TRBV18|TRBJ1-6|.
CASSPVAGTGNNSPLHF
TGTGCCAGCTCACCCGTCGCCGGGACAGGGAATAATTCACCCCTCCACTTT
>TRBD2|TRBV3-1/TRBV3-2|TRBJ2-1|.
CASSQDVSRGGRSEQFF
TGTGCCAGCAGCCAAGACGTGTCGCGGGGGGGGAGGAGTGAGCAGTTCTTC
>TRBD2|TRBV7-6|TRBJ2-1|.
CASSPRGGDEQFF
TGTGCCAGCAGCCCCCGTGGGGGGGATGAGCAGTTCTTC
>.|TRBV6-5|TRBJ1-4|.
CASSYSFYRSGEKLFF
TGTGCCAGCAGTTACTCGTTTTACAGAAGTGGGGAAAAACTGTTTTTT
>.|TRBV19|TRBJ2-3|.
CASTLRGWTDTQYF
TGTGCCAGTACCCTCCGGGGGTGGACAGATACGCAGTATTTT
>TRBD1|TRBV7-2|TRBJ2-7|once
CASSFGQGYEQYF
TGTGCCAGCAGCTTCGGACAGGGCTACGAGCAGTACTTC
>TRBD1|TRBV4-1|TRBJ2-5|.
CASSQEYRGLWETQYF
TGCGCCAGCAGCCAAGAATACAGGGGGCTCTGGGAGACCCAGTACTTC
>.|TRBV28|TRBJ2-7|.
CASSSGVPPDDYEQYF
TGTGCCAGCAGTTCCGGGGTACCCCCAGACGACTACGAGCAGTACTTC
>TRBD1|TRBV28|TRBJ1-3|.
CASSPQGAYSGNTIYF
TGTGCCAGCAGTCCCCAGGGGGCCTACTCTGGAAACACCATATATTTT
>TRBD1|TRBV29-1|TRBJ2-5|.
CSGGQGEETQYF
TGCAGCGGTGGACAGGGGGAAGAGACCCAGTACTTC
>.|TRBV4-1|TRBJ2-2|.
CASSQVPGLGTGELFF
TGCGCCAGCAGCCAAGTTCCGGGTCTTGGCACCGGGGAGCTGTTTTTT
>.|TRBV7-2|TRBJ2-4|.
CASSPGSPGDIQYF
TGTGCCAGCAGCCCGGGATCCCCAGGGGACATTCAGTACTTC
>TRBD1|TRBV12-3/TRBV12-4|TRBJ1-2|.
CASSSTGGGGYTF
TGTGCCAGCAGCTCCACAGGGGGCGGCGGCTACACCTTC
>.|TRBV2|TRBJ2-5|.
CASSGGRETQYF
TGTGCCAGCAGTGGTGGGAGGGAGACCCAGTACTTC
>TRBD2|TRBV5-6|TRBJ2-3|.
CASSFRSGGADTQYF
TGTGCCAGCAGCTTTAGAAGCGGGGGCGCAGATACGCAGTATTTT
>.|TRBV5-8|TRBJ1-6|.
CASIIGSPLHF
TGTGCCAGCATTATCGGTTCACCCCTCCACTTT
>TRBD2|TRBV7-9|TRBJ2-1|once
CASSSLAGGPYNEQFF
TGTGCCAGCAGCTCTCTAGCGGGGGGGCCCTACAATGAGCAGTTCTTC
>TRBD2|TRBV6-5|TRBJ2-7|.
CASTTREGDEQYF
TGTGCCAGCACCACACGGGAGGGGGACGAGCAGTACTTC
>.|TRBV25-1|TRBJ2-3|once
CASSEATGLGTDTQYF
TGTGCCAGCAGTGAGGCCACAGGGTTGGGCACAGATACGCAGTATTTT
>.|TRBV28|TRBJ1-3|.
CASSPLGDVGNTIYF
TGTGCCAGCAGTCCCCTCGGTGATGTGGGAAACACCATATATTTT
>.|TRBV5-6|TRBJ1-2|once
CASSLRGGYGYTF
TGTGCCAGCAGCTTACGGGGAGGGTATGGCTACACCTTC
>.|TRBV11-2|TRBJ1-6|few
CASSFSRGKGSPLHF
TGTGCCAGCAGCTTTAGCAGGGGCAAAGGGTCACCCCTCCACTTT
>TRBD1|TRBV2|TRBJ1-6|few
CASSLPDRVNSPLHF
TGTGCCAGCAGCCTTCCCGACAGGGTGAATTCACCCCTCCACTTT
>.|TRBV19|TRBJ2-1|.
CASSPPTTTRNEQFF
TGTGCCAGTAGTCCCCCGACTACCACCCGTAATGAGCAGTTCTTC
>TRBD1|TRBV6-5|TRBJ1-2|.
CASTSGQELYGYTF
TGTGCCAGTACTAGTGGACAGGAACTTTATGGCTACACCTTC
>.|TRBV11-3|TRBJ1-2|.
CASSLDSGPANYGYTF
TGTGCCAGCAGCTTAGACTCAGGCCCCGCTAACTATGGCTACACCTTC
>.|TRBV5-4|TRBJ1-1|once
CASSERTAEAFF
TGTGCCAGCAGCGAGCGGACAGCTGAAGCTTTCTTT
>.|TRBV5-4|TRBJ1-1|.
CASSRMSVNTEAFF
TGTGCCAGCAGCCGTATGTCAGTGAACACTGAAGCTTTCTTT
>TRBD1|TRBV18|TRBJ2-2|.
CASSPPDRGLSTGELFF
TGTGCCAGCTCACCACCGGACAGGGGGCTGAGCACCGGGGAGCTGTTTTTT
>TRBD1|TRBV7-8|TRBJ1-4|.
CASSLGGQGREKLFF
TGTGCCAGCAGCCTAGGGGGACAGGGCAGGGAAAAACTGTTTTTT
>TRBD1|TRBV6-6|TRBJ1-1|.
CASRDGTGRMNTEAFF
TGTGCCAGCAGGGACGGGACAGGGAGAATGAACACTGAAGCTTTCTTT
>.|TRBV5-4|TRBJ2-1|.
CASSLEAGAPPGNEQFF
TGTGCCAGCAGCTTGGAGGCAGGTGCCCCACCAGGCAATGAGCAGTTCTTC
>.|TRBV10-3|TRBJ2-7|.
CAISEPGRHEQYF
TGTGCCATCAGTGAACCAGGGAGGCACGAGCAGTACTTC
>.|TRBV29-1|TRBJ1-1|.
CSAHLGTLITEAFF
TGCAGCGCCCATTTAGGGACTTTGATCACTGAAGCTTTCTTT